The rows below give T cell receptor beta chains drawn from one sample of a study of T cell responses to AZD1222 COVID-19 vaccine. Assay used: immunoSEQ multiplex PCR; TCRdb lists only in-frame clones, some missing. Among roughly 180,000 clones listed, approximately 89% were seen once. The material was peripheral blood, obtained 28 days after the second AZD1222 dose. The receptors stem from an adult who received the AZD1222 COVID-19 vaccine. Each CDR3 is given with its conserved first and last residue. The D gene is left open where the match is weak. Not all rows give a size; the values are once, few, many and, for expanded clones, a class.

v_gene	j_gene	abundance	d_gene	CDR3aa	CDR3nt
TRBV5-1	TRBJ2-7	.	TRBD2	CASSYTSGPYEQYF	TGCGCCAGCAGCTATACTAGCGGCCCCTACGAGCAGTACTTC
TRBV28	TRBJ2-7	.	TRBD1	CASRTGGVIEQYF	TGTGCCAGCAGGACAGGGGGTGTGATCGAGCAGTACTTC
TRBV7-9	TRBJ2-1	.	TRBD1	CASSLRDRARSSYNEQFF	TGTGCCAGCAGCCTCCGGGACAGGGCGAGGAGCTCCTACAATGAGCAGTTCTTC
TRBV7-2	TRBJ2-7	.	.	CASSTQITTPGLGMYEQYF	TGTGCCAGCAGCACGCAAATCACTACCCCGGGACTTGGGATGTACGAGCAGTACTTC
TRBV19	TRBJ1-3	once	.	CASSIGTGPSGNTIYF	TGTGCCAGTAGTATAGGAACAGGGCCCTCTGGAAACACCATATATTTT
TRBV9	TRBJ1-2	.	.	CASSDSLVANYGYTF	TGTGCCAGCAGTGATTCTTTAGTAGCTAACTATGGCTACACCTTC
TRBV11-2	TRBJ2-1	many	TRBD2	CASRRGGSSYNEQFF	TGTGCCAGCAGGCGGGGGGGTAGCTCCTACAATGAGCAGTTCTTC
TRBV6-5	TRBJ2-4	once	.	CASGGGAGAKNIQYF	TGTGCCAGCGGCGGTGGGGCGGGAGCCAAAAACATTCAGTACTTC
TRBV2	TRBJ1-5	.	.	CASSLPRGGNQPQHF	TGTGCCAGCAGTCTACCTCGGGGTGGTAATCAGCCCCAGCATTTT
TRBV28	TRBJ2-2	.	.	CASRPGRYSTGELFF	TGTGCCAGCAGGCCCGGACGGTACTCTACCGGGGAGCTGTTTTTT
TRBV12-5	TRBJ1-1	.	.	CASGPGTTFEAFF	TGTGCTAGTGGTCCCGGGACCACCTTTGAAGCTTTCTTT
TRBV5-4	TRBJ1-1	.	TRBD1	CASSSQGAVAEAFF	TGTGCCAGCAGCTCCCAGGGGGCTGTTGCTGAAGCTTTCTTT
TRBV4-3	TRBJ2-1	once	TRBD2	CASSQLSGPLSSYNEQFF	TGCGCCAGCAGCCAACTTAGCGGGCCTCTCAGCTCCTACAATGAGCAGTTCTTC
TRBV24-1	TRBJ2-5	.	TRBD1	CATSETGAAQETQYF	TGTGCCACCAGCGAGACAGGGGCCGCCCAAGAGACCCAGTACTTC
TRBV11-3	TRBJ2-1	.	TRBD1	CASSWTGGLGNEQFF	TGTGCCAGCAGCTGGACAGGGGGCCTGGGCAATGAGCAGTTCTTC
TRBV28	TRBJ2-7	.	.	CASSLRYLSHEQYF	TGTGCCAGCAGTTTAAGGTATTTATCGCACGAGCAGTACTTC
TRBV18	TRBJ1-1	.	.	CASSPQFGAMNTEAFF	TGTGCCAGCTCACCACAGTTTGGGGCCATGAACACTGAAGCTTTCTTT
TRBV6-1	TRBJ2-7	.	TRBD2	CASSEALTSGSSEQYF	TGTGCCAGCAGTGAAGCGTTGACTAGCGGGAGTAGCGAGCAGTACTTC
TRBV6-2/TRBV6-3	TRBJ2-3	once	TRBD2	CASSLGLAGAEDTQYF	TGTGCCAGCAGTCTCGGACTAGCGGGAGCAGAAGATACGCAGTATTTT
TRBV28	TRBJ2-7	many	.	CASSLYKGRSYEQYF	TGTGCCAGCAGTTTATACAAGGGGCGCTCCTACGAGCAGTACTTC
TRBV28	TRBJ1-1	.	.	CASSSIPRTGVNTEAFF	TGTGCCAGCAGTTCTATTCCCCGGACCGGAGTGAACACTGAAGCTTTCTTT
TRBV7-9	TRBJ1-2	once	.	CASNTGWGGYTF	TGTGCCAGCAATACCGGGTGGGGAGGCTACACCTTC
TRBV7-8	TRBJ2-2	.	TRBD2	CASSPTGLGSGELFF	TGTGCCAGCAGCCCAACGGGACTAGGCAGCGGGGAGCTGTTTTTT
TRBV3-1/TRBV3-2	TRBJ1-2	.	.	CASSHLSDNYGYTF	TGTGCCAGCAGCCATTTAAGCGACAACTATGGCTACACCTTC
TRBV25-1	TRBJ1-6	.	.	CASRGVGSSYNSPLHF	TGTGCCAGCAGGGGGGTTGGGAGCTCCTATAATTCACCCCTCCACTTT
TRBV28	TRBJ2-7	once	TRBD2	CASSGGSYEQYF	TGTGCCAGCAGCGGGGGGAGTTACGAGCAGTACTTC
TRBV27	TRBJ1-6	.	TRBD1	CASSPLLGDSPWHNSPLHF	TGTGCCAGCAGTCCATTATTGGGGGACAGCCCATGGCATAATTCACCCCTCCACTTT
TRBV7-2	TRBJ1-5	once	TRBD1	CASSLDRGDNQPQHF	TGTGCCAGCAGCCTAGACAGGGGAGACAATCAGCCCCAGCATTTT
TRBV19	TRBJ2-7	.	.	CASSQQAGPKRGQYF	TGTGCCAGTAGTCAACAAGCGGGTCCTAAACGGGGGCAGTACTTC
TRBV27	TRBJ2-3	once	.	CASSRPGTDTQYF	TGTGCCAGCAGCCGCCCAGGCACAGATACGCAGTATTTT
TRBV28	TRBJ2-7	.	TRBD2	CASSLLTGLAKGDEQYF	TGTGCCAGCAGCCTCCTCACGGGACTAGCGAAGGGTGACGAGCAGTACTTC
TRBV4-1	TRBJ2-1	.	TRBD1	CASSQAVVGQINEQFF	TGCGCCAGCAGCCAAGCGGTTGTGGGACAGATCAATGAGCAGTTCTTC
TRBV30	TRBJ2-1	.	TRBD2	CAWSVGGSRNEQFF	TGTGCCTGGAGTGTTGGCGGGAGTCGCAATGAGCAGTTCTTC
TRBV19	TRBJ1-1	.	TRBD1	CASSSQGATNTEAFF	TGTGCCAGTAGTTCGCAGGGGGCGACTAACACTGAAGCTTTCTTT
TRBV5-1	TRBJ2-3	.	TRBD2	CASSLVASGSTDTQYF	TGCGCCAGCAGTTTGGTGGCTAGCGGGAGTACAGATACGCAGTATTTT
TRBV3-1/TRBV3-2	TRBJ1-4	.	.	CASSQVREKLFF	TGTGCCAGCAGCCAAGTACGTGAAAAACTGTTTTTT
TRBV11-2	TRBJ2-6	.	.	CASSLAGRDPGGANVLTF	TGTGCCAGCAGCTTAGCGGGGCGGGACCCTGGGGGGGCCAACGTCCTGACTTTC
TRBV5-4	TRBJ2-1	.	TRBD1	CASSLDQGAGEQFF	TGTGCCAGCAGCTTAGATCAGGGGGCCGGTGAGCAGTTCTTC
TRBV14	TRBJ1-2	.	.	CASSHSLQGPFTNYGYTF	TGTGCCAGCAGCCACTCCCTTCAGGGCCCATTCACTAACTATGGCTACACCTTC
TRBV5-1	TRBJ1-4	few	.	CASSSRGNFEKLFF	TGCGCCAGCAGCTCCAGGGGCAACTTTGAAAAACTGTTTTTT
TRBV7-3	TRBJ2-1	.	.	CASSTGGHNEQFF	TGTGCCAGCAGCACCGGAGGGCACAATGAGCAGTTCTTC
TRBV5-1	TRBJ2-3	.	.	CASSFPSSTDTQYF	TGCGCCAGCAGCTTTCCCTCCTCCACAGATACGCAGTATTTT
TRBV7-2	TRBJ2-3	.	TRBD2	CASSLAVAGGGDTQYF	TGTGCCAGCAGCTTAGCGGTAGCGGGAGGGGGAGATACGCAGTATTTT
TRBV19	TRBJ1-2	.	.	CASSPLGVTRGYTF	TGTGCCAGTAGTCCACTCGGGGTGACTAGGGGCTACACCTTC
TRBV6-1	TRBJ2-1	.	.	CASSEAESSYNEQFF	TGTGCCAGCAGTGAGGCGGAGAGCTCCTACAATGAGCAGTTCTTC
TRBV5-4	TRBJ2-1	.	TRBD2	CASSEGLATSYNEQFF	TGTGCCAGCAGCGAGGGACTAGCGACCTCCTACAATGAGCAGTTCTTC
TRBV5-4	TRBJ1-3	.	.	CASSSPVGSGNTIYF	TGTGCCAGCAGCTCCCCAGTCGGCTCTGGAAACACCATATATTTT
TRBV2	TRBJ1-2	.	.	CASSADRRGYTF	TGTGCCAGCAGTGCAGACAGGAGGGGCTACACCTTC
TRBV9	TRBJ1-1	.	.	CASSAGWPNTEAFF	TGTGCCAGCAGCGCCGGGTGGCCGAACACTGAAGCTTTCTTT
TRBV19	TRBJ2-7	once	.	CASSIQGMGYEQYF	TGTGCCAGTAGTATCCAGGGGATGGGCTACGAGCAGTACTTC